This T cell receptor (beta chain) was profiled in a study of regulatory T cells in long-lasting Graves disease (dated by TCRdb to 2020 to 2022). Describing the broader study: In the newly diagnosed Graves' disease group, patients had been taking antithyroid drugs for less than 3 months. Patients with persistent Graves' disease were compared with patients with newly diagnosed Graves' disease using TCR sequencing and RNA sequencing of peripheral blood. The study was conducted in China and was registered as a clinical trial. A total of 33 samples were covered by TCR sequencing, comprising approximately 13 persistent and about 20 newly diagnosed Graves' disease patients. Overall study outcomes, separate from this receptor: A larger number of public clonotypes was shared among persistent patients (around 2,700) than among newly diagnosed patients (around 880). Sequencing and analysis were restricted to the TCR beta chain. The authors noted that the small sample size was a limitation that may lower accuracy. Compared with newly diagnosed patients, persistent Graves' disease patients had lower TCR Shannon entropy and fewer highly expanded clones, which suggests clonal expansion. Peripheral blood alone was examined, since thyroid tissue, which constituted the primary lesion, could not be accessed. Preferential use of TRBV28, TRBJ1-2 and TRBJ2-5 was observed in persistent disease, whereas TRBV20-1 and TRBJ2-1 were favored in newly diagnosed disease.

As concerns this clonotype: It lacks a known antigen. Base qualities are not provided; no much larger clone lies one nucleotide away.

The time point label of this sample denotes: newly diagnosed GD, antithyroid drugs for less than 3 months. For both TCR sequencing and RNA sequencing, RNA was extracted from PBMCs using TRIzol. Graves' disease was diagnosed according to American Thyroid Association guidelines. Recruitment of patients was carried out at an endocrinology department in Xi'an, China. Each patient gave 7 to 9.5 milliliters of peripheral blood, collected in an EDTA anticoagulant tube. PBMCs were isolated by Ficoll Paque Plus density gradient separation without further T cell sorting. An Agilent 2100 Bioanalyzer and agarose gel were used to assess RNA quality, and a NanoDrop 2000 was used to measure RNA concentration. Receptors were amplified or captured by multiplex PCR. The instrument given in TCRdb is Illumina HiSeq 4000. TCR beta libraries were built with iRepertoire HTBI primers and Arm-PCR amplification of CDR3 regions. Before sequencing, the PCR products went through gel purification. The original pipeline was this. Gene usage analysis of CDR3 amino acid clonotypes used the approximately 62 TRBV and 14 TRBJ segments found across samples. COPE and FqMerger were used to merge filtered high-quality paired reads into contigs. BLAST was used to align contigs to IMGT TRBV, TRBD and TRBJ reference genes, and CDR3 was defined according to IMGT. Clonotypes above 0.1% frequency were classified as highly expanded clones. Repertoire diversity was measured by Shannon entropy, and V-J evenness by the Gini coefficient. Clonotypes shared by more than one individual were considered public. Starting from the raw public reads, TCRdb applied fastp trimming at Q25, assembled clones with MiXCR and retained in-frame beta chains. Rows with a matching CDR3 protein are joined into one entry that keeps the most common DNA and genes. The V and J calls shown here were made by TCRdb, not taken from the authors' results. This sample lists 520,000 or so distinct CDR3 sequences; 12% were detected once. The top ten constitute around 10% of the sample.

CDR1 and CDR2 were assigned from the germline V gene (reference sequence) as DFQATT and SNEGSKA. The cysteine opens and the phenylalanine closes a CDR3 of 15 amino acids. Only the CDR3 portion is preserved as DNA: 45 bases, with reading frame beginning at the first base. The germline V and J ends show losses of 0 bases and 5 bases respectively, and no gene match explains 10 bases of the junction. The sample also formed part of further work on T cells in Graves' hyperthyroidism and ophthalmopathy. The second investigation adds: Stable Graves' hyperthyroidism was defined as no progression to ophthalmopathy during 18 months of follow-up. Hyperthyroidism patients were newly diagnosed, with disease duration under 2 months, and aged 18 to 65 years. Exclusion was applied to patients with uncontrolled infections, other autoimmune diseases, pregnancy or lactation. Diagnoses were established on the basis of clinical symptoms, serum thyroxine and TRAb, thyroid ultrasound, and orbital computed tomography. The TCR CDR3 was subjected to a first round of RT-PCR using the HTBI primer set and the Qiagen OneStep RT-PCR kit. Most expanded thyroid clonotypes (frequency above 0.001) were also detected in blood, suggesting blood repertoires may reflect thyroid immune responses. In cross-validation, a model built on a 13 V-J signature told ophthalmopathy apart from stable hyperthyroidism with just under 90% sensitivity and 81% to 82% specificity, and in testing the same model reached 80%/75%. In validation, the model predicted progression to ophthalmopathy a median of approximately 6.3 months before onset, with roughly 71% sensitivity and around 76% specificity. To identify TCR V-J signatures that set the groups apart, the researchers used a discovery cohort of 90 to 100 patients, made up of approximately 43 with Graves' ophthalmopathy and some 58 with stable Graves' hyperthyroidism. Prospective prediction of ophthalmopathy was tested in an independent validation cohort consisting of about 19 hyperthyroidism patients and 17 patients who later progressed to ophthalmopathy. The 90 or so discovery patients were randomly split 7:3 into training and test sets. In roughly six Graves' hyperthyroidism patients, the study also compared T-cell repertoires from thyroid tissue with T-cell repertoires from blood. Once sampling was done, hyperthyroidism patients were given methimazole at a starting dose of 30 mg daily, whereas ophthalmopathy patients were given high-dose intravenous methylprednisolone. Libraries were constructed in a second round of multiplex PCR, after which size selection and purification were performed. The libraries were sequenced on an Illumina HiSeq2000 using paired-end 100 bp reads. SOAPnuke was used to process the raw data, throwing out any read that contained adapters or uncalled bases, had a mean Phred below 15, or lacked an exact constant-primer or identifier match. High-quality paired reads were merged using COPE v1.2.5, and each unique nucleotide sequence was defined as a clonotype. MiTCR v1.1 was used to align the clonotypes against IMGT TRBV, TRBD and TRBJ reference segments. Analysis was restricted to V-J combinations with a frequency above 0.0001, which covered 98% to 99.2% of repertoires. The TCS score was defined as F50 (clonal expansion) divided by E x V (chaos), with BLOSUM62-based TCRdist calculated between CDR3 peptides within each V-J. Welch's t-statistics and random forest reduced 500 to 650 V-J features to 13, which were used in a naive Bayes classifier (R e1071). Sample size was not statistically predetermined, and blinding of investigators to group allocation was not performed. The paper describes TCR Vbeta CDR3 sequencing of 135 peripheral blood samples, made up of 43 ophthalmopathy patients, approximately 73 hyperthyroidism patients and 17 progressor patients.

This chain is built from TRBV20-1 and TRBJ2-7; the central 7 bases match TRBD2. The material sequenced was peripheral blood mononuclear cells (PBMCs), taken at new diagnosis, from a patient treated with antithyroid drugs. This receptor was obtained from a woman under 40 with Graves disease. Donor details come from another sample of the same person, matched by shared clones. The CDR3 loop reads CSARDPRTSNDEQYF. The DNA sequence is TGCAGTGCTAGAGACCCCAGGACTAGTAATGACGAGCAGTACTTC.